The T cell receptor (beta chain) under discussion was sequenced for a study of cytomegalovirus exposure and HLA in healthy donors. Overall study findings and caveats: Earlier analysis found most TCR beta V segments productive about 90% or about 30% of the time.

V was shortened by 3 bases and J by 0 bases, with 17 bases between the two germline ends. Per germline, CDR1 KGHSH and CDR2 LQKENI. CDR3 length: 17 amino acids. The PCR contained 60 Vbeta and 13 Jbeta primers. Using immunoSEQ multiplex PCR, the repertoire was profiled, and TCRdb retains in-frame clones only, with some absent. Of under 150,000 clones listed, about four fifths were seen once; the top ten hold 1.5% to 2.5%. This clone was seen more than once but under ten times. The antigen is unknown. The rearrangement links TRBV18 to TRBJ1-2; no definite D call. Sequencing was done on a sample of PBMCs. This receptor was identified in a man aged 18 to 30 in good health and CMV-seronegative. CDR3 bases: TGTGCCAGCTCACCGGGAGCGGAGGGCAGAGCTAACTATGGCTACACCTTC. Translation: CASSPGAEGRANYGYTF. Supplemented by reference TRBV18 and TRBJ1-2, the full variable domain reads NAGVMQNPRHLVRRRGQEARLRCSPMKGHSHVYWYRQLPEEGLKFMVYLQKENIIDESGMPKERFSAEFPKEGPSILRIQQVVRGDSAAYFCASSPGAEGRANYGYTFGSGTRLTVV.